The present TCR beta chain was sequenced within a study of blood T cell repertoires in COVID-19. Overall study: Material from acute and convalescent COVID-19 was sourced from the United States, Italy and Spain. From T cells, B-cell-depleted T cells, or PBMCs came the material, which was cDNA or gDNA.

The CDR3 length is 17 residues. V was pared by 3 bases and J by 5 bases, with 16 bases of the junction left unmatched. CDR1 and CDR2 (germline): DFQATT, SNEGSKA (reference sequence). Original methodology: Cell counts per sample came from amplifying reference gene primers. Assay: immunoSEQ multiplex PCR; the TCRdb copy retains only in-frame clones and omits some. That table supplies the V and J calls and clone size; D and trimming were determined from the DNA. The data hold over 150,000 clones, with approximately 83% observed a single time. The V call is TRBV20-1, the J call TRBJ2-7; 10 bases map to TRBD2. Sequencing input: peripheral blood. The TCR comes from a woman older than 75 with acute or convalescent COVID-19. The CDR3 protein is CSASFPSGSLSENEQYF. As DNA, the CDR3 is TGCAGTGCTAGTTTCCCTAGCGGGAGTCTGTCGGAGAACGAGCAGTACTTC.